The 29 T cell receptor beta chains in this list originate from one sample, sequenced in a study of CD8 T cells in ankylosing spondylitis. TCRdb itself ran the 5' RACE reads through MiXCR, one entry per CDR3 protein. The sample records about 270,000 distinct CDR3 sequences, roughly 32% being singletons. The sample was blood, either unsorted or a sorted T cell fraction (not recorded which). Receptors were obtained from a male donor with ankylosing spondylitis or in good health (not recorded which).

The chain is built from TRBV9 and TRBJ1-5, with D possibly TRBD1 on 5 matching bases. Germline V gives CDR1 SGDLS, CDR2 YYNGEE. The CDR3 spans 14 residues. V was pared by 0 bases and J by 3 bases, with 7 bases between. The CDR3 region has the DNA TGTGCCAGCAGCGTAGCGGGGGTCAATCAGCCCCAGCATTTT. Translation: CASSVAGVNQPQHF. Full variable domain (missing parts from reference TRBV9 and TRBJ1-5): DSGVTQTPKHLITATGQRVTLRCSPRSGDLSVYWYQQSLDQGLQFLIQYYNGEERAKGNILERFSAQQFPDLHSELNLSSLELGDSALYFCASSVAGVNQPQHFGDGTRLSIL.

In its sample, this clonotype was seen a few times. Here the CDR3 reads CSATPREGGTDTQYF. The CDR3 coding sequence is TGCAGTGCGACCCCACGAGAGGGGGGCACAGATACGCAGTATTTT. V usage is TRBV20-1 and J usage is TRBJ2-3; a weak D match, TRBD1 (6 bases). Trimming cost V 6 bases and J 1 base, with 17 bases left between them. The CDR3 runs to 15 residues. CDR1 and CDR2 from the germline V gene are DFQATT and SNEGSKA (reference sequence).

The chain is built from TRBV20-1 and TRBJ1-1; D perhaps matches TRBD1 (6 bases). The CDR3 extends over 14 amino acids. The germline V and J ends were trimmed by 1 base and 4 bases, with 13 bases remaining between them. Germline V gives CDR1 DFQATT, CDR2 SNEGSKA (reference sequence). The CDR3 is CSARATGSGTEAFF. The DNA for the CDR3 is TGCAGTGCTAGAGCCACAGGGTCGGGCACTGAAGCTTTCTTT.

The sample holds a few counts of this clonotype. V gene TRBV20-1 combines with J gene TRBJ1-5; the D gene is possibly TRBD1 (6 bases). Trimming removed 5 bases from V and 3 bases from J, with 11 bases in between. Germline CDR1 DFQATT, CDR2 SNEGSKA (reference sequence). The length of the CDR3 is 13 residues. In DNA, the CDR3 is TGCAGTGCTCTGGACAGCCCCAATCAGCCCCAGCATTTT. Amino acid sequence: CSALDSPNQPQHF.

This clonotype was counted between two and nine times. J is TRBJ2-7 and V is TRBV5-6; TRBD2 is a possible D gene (6 bases). The CDR3 loop spans 14 amino acids. The V gene's germline CDR1 is SGHDT and CDR2 YYEEEE. Trimming left V 4 bases short and J 6 bases short, with 17 bases between. In nucleotides, the CDR3 is TGTGCCAGCAGCGGGCGGGGAGTTACGGGCGAGCAGTACTTC. It translates to CASSGRGVTGEQYF.

The chain joins TRBV20-1 to TRBJ1-5, with 8 bases lining up with TRBD1. The ends lost 3 bases at V and 5 bases at J; junction bases unmatched: 12. Germline CDR1 DFQATT, CDR2 SNEGSKA (reference sequence). The CDR3 is 16 amino acids. DNA for the CDR3: TGCAGTGCTAGGAAGTGGACAGGGCTGGTCGATCAGCCCCAGCATTTT. It yields the protein CSARKWTGLVDQPQHF.

This chain links TRBV12-3 or TRBV12-4 with TRBJ2-7; weak D call: TRBD2 (6 bases). CDR3 length equals 15 residues. Trimming removed 3 bases at V and 1 base at J, with 13 bases between. CDR3: CASSLGVGRSYEQYF. CDR3 DNA: TGTGCCAGCAGTTTGGGCGTCGGGAGATCCTACGAGCAGTACTTC.

The table lists this clonotype with a few counts. J is TRBJ2-7 and V is TRBV6-6; perhaps TRBD1 as D (5 bases). V was pared by 8 bases and J by 3 bases, with 11 bases between. The length of the CDR3 is 12 residues. Germline V gene lookup returns CDR1 MNHNY and CDR2 SVGAGI (reference sequence). CDR3 sequence: CASGTGGYEQYF. In nucleotides, the CDR3 is TGTGCCAGCGGAACAGGCGGCTACGAGCAGTACTTC.

The rearrangement links TRBV18 to TRBJ1-2; tentative D call: TRBD1 (5 bases). The CDR3 has 16 residues. Trimming cost V 2 bases and J 4 bases, with 17 bases left between them. Per the germline V gene, CDR1 is KGHSH and CDR2 is LQKENI. The CDR3 here is CASSPGLPREAYGYTF. CDR3 bases: TGTGCCAGCTCACCAGGTCTCCCCAGGGAGGCCTATGGCTACACCTTC.

This clonotype was picked up a small number of times. The V and J genes are TRBV4-2 and TRBJ1-1, with D possibly TRBD1 on 6 matching bases. The ends were cut back, 3 bases at V and 5 bases at J, with 16 bases in the middle. Germline V CDR1 and CDR2: LGHNA, YNFKEQ. This CDR3 is 15 amino acids long. CDR3 protein: CASSQAEGGRTEAFF. Here the CDR3 DNA reads TGTGCCAGCAGCCAGGCCGAAGGGGGGAGGACTGAAGCTTTCTTT.

The V call is TRBV20-1, the J call TRBJ1-1; perhaps TRBD1 as D (6 bases). The CDR3 contains 12 residues. Germline V gene lookup returns CDR1 DFQATT and CDR2 SNEGSKA (reference sequence). The V and J ends lost 3 bases and 7 bases respectively, with 12 bases between them. CDR3 DNA sequence: TGCAGTGCTAGCACAGGGTGGGTTGAAGCTTTCTTT. It translates to CSASTGWVEAFF.

This clonotype appeared a few times. The V gene is TRBV24-1, the J gene TRBJ2-3, with 16 bases fitting TRBD2. CDR1 is KGHDR, CDR2 SFDVKD, per germline. The CDR3 is 17 amino acids. The J segment lost 2 bases and the V segment lost 3 bases, leaving 1 base of the junction unmatched. In DNA, the CDR3 is TGTGCCACCAGTGATGGGACTAGCGGGGGGGACACAGATACGCAGTATTTT. This codes for CATSDGTSGGDTDTQYF.

The chain has TRBV5-1 and TRBJ2-1; 12 bases fit TRBD2. Germline-derived CDR1 and CDR2 are SGHRS and YFSETQ. The V segment lost 4 bases and the J segment 10 bases; nucleotides outside the gene matches: 12. The CDR3 extends over 16 amino acids. The DNA for the CDR3 is TGCGCCAGCAGCCATCCAACTAGCGGGGGGCGGTGGGAGCAGTTCTTC. Encoded protein: CASSHPTSGGRWEQFF.

The V call is TRBV28, the J call TRBJ2-3; D is ambiguous. Deletions cut 7 bases from V and 2 bases from J, with 10 bases between. Germline-derived CDR1 and CDR2 are MDHEN and SYDVKM. This CDR3 is built from 13 residues. The CDR3 protein is CASNRPNTDTQYF. The DNA for the CDR3 is TGTGCCAGCAATAGGCCAAACACAGATACGCAGTATTTT.

The CDR3 DNA reads TGTGCCAGCAGAGAGTGGGACCCCGGGGCGGTGTACCAAGAGACCCAGTACTTC. It codes for CASREWDPGAVYQETQYF. This rearrangement joins TRBV5-5 to TRBJ2-5; tentatively, D is TRBD1 or TRBD2 (5 bases each). Trimming left V 5 bases short and J 0 bases short, with 23 bases between. The CDR3 length is 18 residues. Germline lookup yields CDR1 SGHKS and CDR2 YYEKEE (reference sequence).

The V and J genes are TRBV3-1 and TRBJ2-7; D perhaps matches TRBD1 (6 bases). The V end lost 5 bases, the J end lost 5 bases, and 16 bases lay between the germline ends. Looked up from germline, CDR1 is LGHDT and CDR2 is YNNKEL (reference sequence). The CDR3 is made up of 14 amino acids. This CDR3 reads CASSGGPGVDEQYF. The CDR3 nucleotides are TGTGCCAGCAGCGGCGGCCCAGGGGTCGACGAGCAGTACTTC.

The chain combines TRBV6-5 with TRBJ2-7; D unresolved. Germline V lookup: CDR1 MNHEY, CDR2 SVGAGI. This CDR3 is 15 amino acids long. Between the trimmed V and J ends, which lost 2 bases and 2 bases, there was a span of 13 bases. The CDR3 here is CASSYRAGATYEQYF. In nucleotides, the CDR3 is TGTGCCAGCAGTTACCGCGCCGGTGCAACCTACGAGCAGTACTTC.

The chain joins TRBV28 to TRBJ2-2, with D perhaps matching TRBD2 (7 bases). In germline, CDR1 is MDHEN, CDR2 SYDVKM. V shed 6 bases and J shed 5 bases, with 13 bases lying between them. CDR3 size: 14 residues. The CDR3 coding sequence is TGTGCCAGCAGGCCGGGGGGCCGAACCGGGGAGCTGTTTTTT. Translation: CASRPGGRTGELFF.

This clonotype showed up many times. J is TRBJ2-3 and V is TRBV20-1; 9 bases map to TRBD2. CDR1 is DFQATT, CDR2 SNEGSKA, per germline (reference sequence). The V segment lost 8 bases and the J segment 7 bases; nucleotides outside the gene matches: 10. The CDR3 consists of 13 residues. The chain's CDR3 is CSRLAGDSNTQYF. DNA of the CDR3: TGCAGTAGATTAGCGGGGGACTCAAATACGCAGTATTTT.

The gene calls are TRBV13 and TRBJ2-5, with D perhaps TRBD1 or TRBD2 (6 bases each). V was shortened by 6 bases and J by 5 bases, with 19 bases between the two germline ends. Germline V gives CDR1 PRHDT, CDR2 FYEKMQ (reference sequence). CDR3 length: 15 residues. The CDR3 protein is CASRSRRGQGETQYF. The CDR3 coding sequence is TGTGCCAGCAGATCCAGACGGGGGCAGGGGGAGACCCAGTACTTC.

This chain connects TRBV4-1 to TRBJ2-7; 9 bases fit TRBD1. J lost 2 bases, V lost 4 bases, and 6 bases had no gene match. In germline, CDR1 is MGHRA, CDR2 YSYEKL. The CDR3 is made up of 15 amino acids. The CDR3 DNA follows: TGCGCCAGCAGCCCCGACGGGACAGGGACCTACGAGCAGTACTTC. This translates into CASSPDGTGTYEQYF.

The chain combines TRBV11-2 with TRBJ2-2; D perhaps matches TRBD2 (5 bases). The CDR3 extends over 18 amino acids. The V end lost 0 bases, the J end lost 0 bases, and 14 bases lay between the germline ends. Germline loops: CDR1 SGHAT, CDR2 FQNNGV. CDR3 sequence (DNA): TGTGCCAGCAGCTTAGATTCAGGCGGGTTTTCGAACACCGGGGAGCTGTTTTTT. Amino acid sequence: CASSLDSGGFSNTGELFF.

CDR3 amino acids: CASSYYRGGDEKLFF. In DNA, the CDR3 is TGTGCCAGCAGTTACTACAGGGGAGGGGATGAAAAACTGTTTTTT. The chain is built from TRBV6-5 and TRBJ1-4, with TRBD1 matching over 7 bases. Germline loops: CDR1 MNHEY, CDR2 SVGAGI. There are 15 residues in the CDR3. Trimming at V came to 1 base and at J to 6 bases, leaving 5 bases not matched to a gene.

This clonotype has just a few counts. The V gene is TRBV12-3 or TRBV12-4, the J gene TRBJ2-1; D gene uncertain. V shed 6 bases and J shed 8 bases, with 8 bases lying between them. This CDR3 region has 11 residues. CDR3 amino acids: CASSLGYEQFF. The CDR3 nucleotides read TGTGCCAGCAGCCTAGGGTATGAGCAGTTCTTC.

The rearrangement uses TRBV20-1 and TRBJ2-5; 8 bases agree with TRBD2. The CDR3 sequence is 15 residues long. The junction had 8 bases not matched to a gene; V was cut back by 0 bases and J by 5 bases. Germline V gives CDR1 DFQATT, CDR2 SNEGSKA (reference sequence). CDR3 protein: CSARESSGGGETQYF. The CDR3 region has the DNA TGCAGTGCTAGAGAATCCAGCGGGGGTGGCGAGACCCAGTACTTC.

This clonotype appeared many times. The rearrangement joins TRBV20-1 to TRBJ1-5, with unresolved D. The CDR3 loop spans 14 amino acids. Trimming removed 0 bases at V and 2 bases at J, with 8 bases between. Germline CDR1 reads DFQATT; CDR2 reads SNEGSKA (reference sequence). The CDR3 DNA follows: TGCAGTGCTAGAGAATGGTTGGGCAATCAGCCCCAGCATTTT. Translation: CSAREWLGNQPQHF.

The chain links TRBV24-1 to TRBJ2-7; tentative D call: TRBD2 (7 bases). The CDR3 extends over 17 amino acids. Looked up from germline, CDR1 is KGHDR and CDR2 is SFDVKD. V was cut by 4 bases and J by 4 bases, with 22 bases left in between. In DNA, the CDR3 is TGTGCCACCAGTGAATGGCGGGGGACACCAAGAGATTACGAGCAGTACTTC. Its translation: CATSEWRGTPRDYEQYF.

This clonotype appeared a few times. Without the conserved terminal phenylalanine or tryptophan, this CDR3 likely stems from a read error. The DNA is omitted, as the CDR3 cannot be located on it reliably, and the CDR3 follows TCRdb's listing. The chain uses TRBV7-9 and TRBJ2-7; the table's D call, TRBD2, has no DNA check behind it. Both ends counted, the CDR3 spans 13 residues. From germline, CDR1 is SEHNR and CDR2 FQNEAQ (reference sequence). The CDR3 protein is CASSFTRDSPLQY.

The rearrangement joins TRBV20-1 to TRBJ2-5; 13 bases are shared with TRBD2. Germline V gene data show CDR1 as DFQATT and CDR2 as SNEGSKA (reference sequence). The CDR3 is made up of 16 amino acids. V dropped 2 bases and J dropped 1; count of bases not matched to a gene: 4. The CDR3 DNA is TGCAGTGCTAGACAAGGACTAGCGGGAGTCCAAGAGACCCAGTACTTC. It codes for CSARQGLAGVQETQYF.